Listed below are T cell receptor beta chains from one sample, sequenced in a study of T cells in Graves' hyperthyroidism and ophthalmopathy. MiXCR, applied by TCRdb to the multiplex PCR reads, yields one record per CDR3 protein. The repertoire holds hundreds of thousands of distinct CDR3 sequences, with 14% to 15% as singletons. Sequenced input: blood. The receptors shown here come from a man younger than 35 with Graves' ophthalmopathy. CDR3s include the opening cysteine and the closing phenylalanine or tryptophan. Each record gives: V gene, clone size, J gene, D gene, CDR3 protein, CDR3 DNA. D genes are given only for firm matches. Clone size appears in some rows only: once, few, many, or a class for an expanded clone.

v_call: TRBV2
clone_size: many
j_call: TRBJ2-2
d_call: .
cdr3_aa: CASSPPGLHPNTGELFF
cdr3_nt: TGTGCCAGCAGTCCTCCGGGACTCCACCCGAACACCGGGGAGCTGTTTTTT

v_call: TRBV7-9
clone_size: many
j_call: TRBJ2-1
d_call: .
cdr3_aa: CASNLGVNEQFF
cdr3_nt: TGTGCCAGCAACCTTGGGGTAAATGAGCAGTTCTTC

v_call: TRBV12-3/TRBV12-4
clone_size: many
j_call: TRBJ2-5
d_call: .
cdr3_aa: CASSLRRRQETQYF
cdr3_nt: TGTGCCAGCAGTTTAAGGCGGCGGCAAGAGACCCAGTACTTC

v_call: TRBV20-1
clone_size: many
j_call: TRBJ1-1
d_call: TRBD1
cdr3_aa: CSALRGPGNTEAFF
cdr3_nt: TGCAGTGCACTTAGGGGGCCCGGGAACACTGAAGCTTTCTTT

v_call: TRBV7-2
clone_size: many
j_call: TRBJ2-2
d_call: .
cdr3_aa: CASSLGLANTGELFF
cdr3_nt: TGTGCCAGCAGCTTAGGGCTAGCGAACACCGGGGAGCTGTTTTTT

v_call: TRBV20-1
clone_size: many
j_call: TRBJ2-5
d_call: TRBD1
cdr3_aa: CSARDQWDRQETQYF
cdr3_nt: TGCAGTGCTAGAGATCAATGGGACAGGCAAGAGACCCAGTACTTC

v_call: TRBV6-5
clone_size: .
j_call: TRBJ2-2
d_call: .
cdr3_aa: CASSYNLWGGGNTGELLF
cdr3_nt: .

v_call: TRBV20-1
clone_size: many
j_call: TRBJ2-5
d_call: TRBD2
cdr3_aa: CSAKGGLAGVETQYF
cdr3_nt: TGCAGTGCTAAGGGGGGACTAGCGGGGGTAGAGACCCAGTACTTC

v_call: TRBV6-1
clone_size: many
j_call: TRBJ2-2
d_call: TRBD1
cdr3_aa: CASSGQGSGELFF
cdr3_nt: TGTGCCAGCAGCGGACAGGGGAGCGGGGAGCTGTTTTTT

v_call: TRBV3-1
clone_size: many
j_call: TRBJ1-2
d_call: .
cdr3_aa: CASSQGHNYGYTF
cdr3_nt: TGTGCCAGCAGCCAAGGACATAACTATGGCTACACCTTC

v_call: TRBV11-2
clone_size: many
j_call: TRBJ2-7
d_call: .
cdr3_aa: CASSFGPEEEQYF
cdr3_nt: TGTGCCAGCAGTTTCGGGCCTGAGGAGGAGCAGTACTTC

v_call: TRBV18
clone_size: many
j_call: TRBJ1-1
d_call: TRBD1
cdr3_aa: CASSPWTGGNTEAFF
cdr3_nt: TGTGCCAGCTCACCCTGGACAGGGGGTAACACTGAAGCTTTCTTT

v_call: TRBV18
clone_size: .
j_call: TRBJ1-1
d_call: .
cdr3_aa: CASSPLSGGPAATEAFF
cdr3_nt: TGTGCCAGCTCACCCCTCTCGGGGGGACCGGCGGCGACCGAAGCTTTCTTT

v_call: TRBV12-3/TRBV12-4
clone_size: many
j_call: TRBJ2-1
d_call: .
cdr3_aa: CASTPGMDWNNEQFF
cdr3_nt: TGTGCCAGCACCCCGGGGATGGACTGGAACAATGAGCAGTTCTTC

v_call: TRBV3-1
clone_size: .
j_call: TRBJ2-1
d_call: TRBD2
cdr3_aa: CASSQVSGRADYNEQFF
cdr3_nt: TGTGCCAGCAGCCAAGTCAGCGGGAGGGCCGACTACAATGAGCAGTTCTTC

v_call: TRBV24-1
clone_size: many
j_call: TRBJ2-5
d_call: .
cdr3_aa: CATSRQTNERQYF
cdr3_nt: TGTGCCACCAGCCGACAGACTAACGAGCGTCAGTACTTC

v_call: TRBV7-2
clone_size: many
j_call: TRBJ2-7
d_call: TRBD2
cdr3_aa: CASSWLSATSGGAYEQYF
cdr3_nt: TGTGCCAGCAGCTGGCTCTCCGCGACTAGCGGGGGGGCCTACGAGCAGTACTTC

v_call: TRBV28
clone_size: .
j_call: TRBJ1-5
d_call: .
cdr3_aa: CASSTQPSGAGNQPQHF
cdr3_nt: TGTGCCAGCAGCACCCAACCCTCGGGGGCTGGAAATCAGCCCCAGCATTTT

v_call: TRBV5-1
clone_size: .
j_call: TRBJ2-5
d_call: .
cdr3_aa: CANSSGLRQETQYF
cdr3_nt: TGCGCCAACAGCTCAGGACTTCGCCAAGAGACCCAGTACTTC

v_call: TRBV28
clone_size: .
j_call: TRBJ2-3
d_call: .
cdr3_aa: CASRKAGSGTQYF
cdr3_nt: TGTGCCAGCAGAAAAGCGGGTAGTGGTACGCAGTATTTT

v_call: TRBV20-1
clone_size: many
j_call: TRBJ1-5
d_call: .
cdr3_aa: CSAVTGTGPQHF
cdr3_nt: TGCAGTGCCGTAACCGGGACCGGGCCCCAGCATTTT

v_call: TRBV11-2
clone_size: many
j_call: TRBJ2-5
d_call: .
cdr3_aa: CASSLEKDRDYQETQYF
cdr3_nt: TGTGCCAGCAGCTTAGAAAAGGACCGGGACTACCAAGAGACCCAGTACTTC

v_call: TRBV3-1
clone_size: .
j_call: TRBJ1-6
d_call: .
cdr3_aa: CASSPRDTNSPLHF
cdr3_nt: TGTGCCAGCAGCCCCCGGGACACCAATTCACCCCTCCACTTT

v_call: TRBV7-3
clone_size: once
j_call: TRBJ2-3
d_call: .
cdr3_aa: CASSATSHGGWDTQYF
cdr3_nt: TGTGCCAGCAGCGCTACTAGCCACGGAGGTTGGGATACGCAGTATTTT

v_call: TRBV6-5
clone_size: few
j_call: TRBJ1-1
d_call: .
cdr3_aa: CANSNDVVNTEAFF
cdr3_nt: TGTGCCAACAGTAACGACGTTGTGAACACTGAAGCTTTCTTT

v_call: TRBV13
clone_size: many
j_call: TRBJ1-6
d_call: .
cdr3_aa: CASSMDTEDNSPLHF
cdr3_nt: TGTGCCAGCAGCATGGACACTGAAGATAATTCACCCCTCCACTTT

v_call: TRBV11-2
clone_size: many
j_call: TRBJ1-3
d_call: .
cdr3_aa: CASSLAPGQNSGNTIYF
cdr3_nt: TGTGCCAGCAGCTTAGCCCCCGGTCAAAACTCTGGAAACACCATATATTTT

v_call: TRBV24-1
clone_size: many
j_call: TRBJ2-1
d_call: TRBD1
cdr3_aa: CATSDWDRGYNEQFF
cdr3_nt: TGTGCCACCAGTGATTGGGACAGGGGGTACAATGAGCAGTTCTTC

v_call: TRBV11-2
clone_size: many
j_call: TRBJ2-7
d_call: .
cdr3_aa: CASTPSQVTGEQYF
cdr3_nt: TGTGCCAGCACCCCAAGTCAGGTTACAGGCGAGCAGTACTTC

v_call: TRBV9
clone_size: many
j_call: TRBJ1-4
d_call: .
cdr3_aa: CASSGGPATNEKLFF
cdr3_nt: TGTGCCAGCAGCGGGGGACCCGCAACTAATGAAAAACTGTTTTTT

v_call: TRBV10-1
clone_size: many
j_call: TRBJ2-5
d_call: TRBD2
cdr3_aa: CASSRGLAGGPARETQYF
cdr3_nt: TGCGCCAGCAGCCGCGGACTAGCGGGGGGGCCCGCACGAGAGACCCAGTACTTC

v_call: TRBV12-3/TRBV12-4
clone_size: many
j_call: TRBJ2-7
d_call: TRBD2
cdr3_aa: CASSRLAGSSYEQYF
cdr3_nt: TGTGCCAGCAGTCGACTAGCGGGGAGCTCCTACGAGCAGTACTTC

v_call: TRBV6-2/TRBV6-3
clone_size: many
j_call: TRBJ1-5
d_call: TRBD1
cdr3_aa: CASSGIMGQGHGNQPQHF
cdr3_nt: TGTGCCAGCAGCGGTATAATGGGACAGGGTCACGGCAATCAGCCCCAGCATTTT

v_call: TRBV2
clone_size: many
j_call: TRBJ2-7
d_call: .
cdr3_aa: CASRRDVSTYEQYF
cdr3_nt: TGTGCCAGCAGGCGGGACGTTTCAACCTACGAGCAGTACTTC

v_call: TRBV2
clone_size: few
j_call: TRBJ2-5
d_call: .
cdr3_aa: CASRTGWGETQYF
cdr3_nt: TGTGCCAGCAGAACCGGGTGGGGAGAGACCCAGTACTTC

v_call: TRBV20-1
clone_size: .
j_call: TRBJ2-7
d_call: .
cdr3_aa: CSARRRMSSYEQYF
cdr3_nt: TGCAGTGCGCGACGTAGGATGAGCTCCTACGAGCAGTACTTC

v_call: TRBV9
clone_size: .
j_call: TRBJ1-1
d_call: .
cdr3_aa: CASSVGVYTEAFF
cdr3_nt: TGTGCCAGCAGCGTAGGCGTTTACACTGAAGCTTTCTTT

v_call: TRBV5-1
clone_size: many
j_call: TRBJ2-7
d_call: TRBD1
cdr3_aa: CASSPGQIYEQYF
cdr3_nt: TGCGCCAGCAGCCCGGGACAGATCTACGAGCAGTACTTC

v_call: TRBV5-8
clone_size: many
j_call: TRBJ1-1
d_call: .
cdr3_aa: CASSERGTRSREAFF
cdr3_nt: TGTGCCAGCAGCGAGCGCGGGACTCGGTCCCGTGAAGCTTTCTTT

v_call: TRBV15
clone_size: .
j_call: TRBJ1-5
d_call: .
cdr3_aa: CATSRDWESNQPQHF
cdr3_nt: TGTGCCACCAGCAGAGATTGGGAAAGCAATCAGCCCCAGCATTTT

v_call: TRBV20-1
clone_size: many
j_call: TRBJ1-2
d_call: TRBD1
cdr3_aa: CSASQGANGYTF
cdr3_nt: TGCAGTGCTTCCCAGGGGGCCAATGGCTACACCTTC

v_call: TRBV3-1
clone_size: many
j_call: TRBJ1-5
d_call: .
cdr3_aa: CASSQSPGQANQPQHF
cdr3_nt: TGTGCCAGCAGCCAAAGCCCCGGGCAGGCCAATCAGCCCCAGCATTTT

v_call: TRBV6-1
clone_size: many
j_call: TRBJ2-5
d_call: .
cdr3_aa: CASSDWGAKTQYF
cdr3_nt: TGTGCCAGCAGTGATTGGGGGGCGAAGACCCAGTACTTC

v_call: TRBV12-3/TRBV12-4
clone_size: many
j_call: TRBJ2-1
d_call: TRBD2
cdr3_aa: CASSFGTGTSVYNEQFF
cdr3_nt: TGTGCCAGCAGCTTCGGCACCGGGACTAGCGTATACAATGAGCAGTTCTTC

v_call: TRBV6-5
clone_size: many
j_call: TRBJ1-2
d_call: .
cdr3_aa: CASSYGTPTNYGYTF
cdr3_nt: TGTGCCAGCAGTTACGGGACGCCGACTAACTATGGCTACACCTTC

v_call: TRBV30
clone_size: many
j_call: TRBJ2-1
d_call: .
cdr3_aa: CAWSVASYNEQFF
cdr3_nt: TGTGCCTGGAGTGTTGCTAGCTACAATGAGCAGTTCTTC

v_call: TRBV10-2
clone_size: .
j_call: TRBJ2-5
d_call: TRBD2
cdr3_aa: CASSRGRGAGETQYF
cdr3_nt: TGCGCCAGCAGTCGAGGGCGGGGGGCCGGAGAGACCCAGTACTTC

v_call: TRBV10-3
clone_size: many
j_call: TRBJ2-1
d_call: TRBD2
cdr3_aa: CAILDSGRRDNEQFF
cdr3_nt: TGTGCCATCTTAGATAGCGGGAGAAGGGACAATGAGCAGTTCTTC

v_call: TRBV25-1
clone_size: .
j_call: TRBJ1-2
d_call: TRBD1
cdr3_aa: CASSERTGSYGYTF
cdr3_nt: TGTGCCAGCAGTGAACGGACAGGGAGCTATGGCTACACCTTC

v_call: TRBV27
clone_size: many
j_call: TRBJ2-2
d_call: TRBD2
cdr3_aa: CASSLSPGPGGPRTGELFF
cdr3_nt: TGTGCCAGCAGCTTAAGCCCAGGTCCGGGAGGGCCGAGGACCGGGGAGCTGTTTTTT

v_call: TRBV11-2
clone_size: .
j_call: TRBJ2-5
d_call: .
cdr3_aa: CASSLGRAIEETQYF
cdr3_nt: TGTGCCAGCAGCTTAGGACGGGCAATTGAAGAGACCCAGTACTTC

v_call: TRBV30
clone_size: many
j_call: TRBJ2-5
d_call: TRBD1
cdr3_aa: CAWSGTGAQETQYF
cdr3_nt: TGTGCCTGGAGCGGTACAGGGGCCCAAGAGACCCAGTACTTC

v_call: TRBV12-3/TRBV12-4
clone_size: many
j_call: TRBJ1-2
d_call: TRBD1
cdr3_aa: CASSVGTGPNYGYTF
cdr3_nt: TGTGCCAGCAGCGTCGGGACAGGGCCGAACTATGGCTACACCTTC